This TCR beta chain was sequenced for a study of early T cells in non-severe SARS-CoV-2 infection. General observations from the study: VDJdb matching skewed toward anti-spike CD8 responses, missing private and CD4 specificities.

The germline gives CDR1 SQVTM, CDR2 ANQGSEA. The CDR3 loop spans 14 amino acids. V shed 6 bases and J 2 bases; nucleotides not matched to a gene: 8. MiXCR, run by TCRdb on the 5' RACE reads, gives a single entry per CDR3 protein. The table records about 120,000 distinct CDR3 sequences, 10% to 15% of them present only once. As to this clonotype: Antigen specificity is unknown.

The source was whole blood, collected at baseline. This TCR derives from an adult who was a healthcare worker with PCR-confirmed SARS-CoV-2 infection or an uninfected control (not recorded which). This rearrangement joins TRBV29-1 to TRBJ2-7, with TRBD2 matching over 9 bases. CDR3 amino acids: CSVALLAGPYEQYF. CDR3 in DNA: TGCAGCGTGGCCCTCCTAGCGGGGCCCTACGAGCAGTACTTC.